This is a list of T cell receptor beta chains from one sample in a study of a mutant IDH1 vaccine in newly diagnosed glioma. Produced via immunoSEQ multiplex PCR; TCRdb's table is partial and in-frame only. The table includes about 70,000 clones, 80% to 90% detected once. This sample comprised peripheral blood mononuclear cells (PBMCs), obtained from a glioma patient treated with radiotherapy, temozolomide or both. These receptors were taken from a woman younger than 30 with glioma. Some clones in this sample may be carry-over from other donors' samples. Both conserved end residues are part of each CDR3. D genes are given only for firm matches. Some rows have no size entry. The others give once, few or many, or a class for an expanded clone.

cdr3_length	j_call	clone_size	d_call	v_call	cdr3_aa	cdr3_nt
14	TRBJ2-7	.	.	TRBV14	CASSQASPDYEQYF	TGTGCCAGCAGCCAAGCCAGCCCCGACTACGAGCAGTACTTC
17	TRBJ1-5	.	.	TRBV19	CASSILVPGDSNQPQHF	TGTGCCAGTAGTATCCTGGTACCGGGGGATAGCAATCAGCCCCAGCATTTT
13	TRBJ2-5	.	.	TRBV7-6	CASSLVRGETQYF	TGTGCCAGCAGCTTAGTCCGGGGGGAGACCCAGTACTTC
16	TRBJ2-7	.	.	TRBV6-6	CASSGRGLQSSYEQYF	TGTGCCAGCAGTGGACGGGGACTCCAAAGCTCCTACGAGCAGTACTTC
15	TRBJ1-4	few	TRBD1	TRBV9	CASSAKGDRNEKLFF	TGTGCCAGCAGCGCCAAGGGGGACAGGAATGAAAAACTGTTTTTT
15	TRBJ2-5	.	TRBD2	TRBV5-6	CASRDPWTSKETQYF	TGTGCCAGCAGGGATCCGTGGACTAGCAAAGAGACCCAGTACTTC
13	TRBJ2-7	.	.	TRBV9	CASSVGQTYEQYF	TGTGCCAGCAGCGTAGGACAGACCTACGAGCAGTACTTC
16	TRBJ1-5	.	.	TRBV5-1	CASSLDRVGGNQPQHF	TGCGCCAGCAGCTTGGACAGGGTCGGAGGCAATCAGCCCCAGCATTTT
15	TRBJ2-7	.	.	TRBV5-6	CASSLGAGYSYEQYF	TGTGCCAGCAGCTTGGGGGCAGGTTATAGCTACGAGCAGTACTTC
15	TRBJ1-4	.	.	TRBV11-2	CASSSQQGTNEKLFF	TGTGCCAGCAGTTCACAGCAGGGGACTAATGAAAAACTGTTTTTT
16	TRBJ2-3	.	TRBD2	TRBV5-6	CASSAWGSGVTDTQYF	TGTGCCAGCAGCGCTTGGGGTAGCGGGGTCACAGATACGCAGTATTTT
15	TRBJ2-1	.	TRBD2	TRBV7-2	CASSKWTSGYNEQFF	TGTGCCAGCAGCAAATGGACTAGCGGGTACAATGAGCAGTTCTTC
15	TRBJ2-7	.	TRBD1	TRBV6-1	CASSEGQGAAYEQYF	TGTGCCAGCAGTGAGGGGCAGGGGGCGGCCTACGAGCAGTACTTC
12	TRBJ1-5	.	.	TRBV5-6	CASSLGQQPQHF	TGTGCCAGCAGCTTAGGTCAACAGCCCCAGCATTTT
17	TRBJ1-1	.	.	TRBV11-3	CASSLGGVLNMNTEAFF	TGTGCCAGCAGCTTAGGTGGGGTCCTAAATATGAACACTGAAGCTTTCTTT
17	TRBJ2-1	.	TRBD2	TRBV5-1	CASSHRLAGPLYNEQFF	TGCGCCAGCAGTCATCGACTAGCGGGACCCCTTTACAATGAGCAGTTCTTC
11	TRBJ2-7	once	.	TRBV20-1	CSADRRGEQYF	TGCAGTGCTGATCGGAGGGGCGAGCAGTACTTC
13	TRBJ2-7	once	TRBD1	TRBV19	CASRGQGLRGQYF	TGTGCCAGTAGAGGACAGGGGCTACGGGGGCAGTACTTC
13	TRBJ2-7	.	.	TRBV29-1	CSVEPGDSYEQYF	TGCAGCGTTGAGCCAGGGGATTCCTACGAGCAGTACTTC
14	TRBJ1-3	once	.	TRBV7-8	CASSPPPLENTIYF	TGTGCCAGCAGCCCCCCGCCTCTGGAAAACACCATATATTTT
15	TRBJ2-7	.	.	TRBV5-1	CASSLVMGRPYEQYF	TGCGCCAGCAGCTTGGTCATGGGGCGACCCTACGAGCAGTACTTC
15	TRBJ1-1	once	TRBD1	TRBV13	CAGSLSTGERSEAFF	TGTGCCGGCAGCTTATCGACAGGGGAGAGGTCTGAAGCTTTCTTT
16	TRBJ1-5	.	TRBD1	TRBV11-2	CASSKAPGQGYQPQHF	TGTGCCAGCAGCAAGGCTCCGGGACAGGGGTATCAGCCCCAGCATTTT
13	TRBJ1-4	.	.	TRBV7-9	CASSPPRGEKLFF	TGTGCCAGCAGCCCCCCCAGGGGTGAAAAACTGTTTTTT
16	TRBJ1-1	.	.	TRBV2	CASSEALGRLNTEAFF	TGTGCCAGCAGTGAAGCGCTAGGGCGGTTGAACACTGAAGCTTTCTTT
15	TRBJ1-1	.	TRBD1	TRBV27	CASSFRGTGNTEAFF	TGTGCCAGCAGTTTTCGGGGGACAGGGAACACTGAAGCTTTCTTT
11	TRBJ2-2	.	.	TRBV30	CAWNRVGELFF	TGTGCCTGGAATAGGGTGGGGGAGCTGTTTTTT
13	TRBJ1-3	.	.	TRBV11-2	CASRPYSGNTIYF	TGTGCCAGCAGGCCTTACTCTGGAAACACCATATATTTT
14	TRBJ1-1	.	.	TRBV9	CASSVGVVNTEAFF	TGTGCCAGCAGCGTGGGGGTAGTTAACACTGAAGCTTTCTTT
15	TRBJ1-1	.	.	TRBV29-1	CSVGERGVLGTEAFF	TGCAGCGTGGGGGAGCGAGGGGTACTCGGAACTGAAGCTTTCTTT
16	TRBJ1-1	.	TRBD1	TRBV7-9	CASSPPTGPKRTEAFF	TGTGCCAGCAGCCCCCCGACAGGGCCCAAAAGGACTGAAGCTTTCTTT
14	TRBJ1-2	.	.	TRBV5-6	CASSSTGYEFSYTF	TGTGCCAGCAGCTCCACAGGGTACGAGTTTTCCTACACCTTC
16	TRBJ2-7	.	TRBD2	TRBV7-6	CASSLLAGLSSYEQYF	TGTGCCAGCAGCCTACTAGCGGGCTTGAGCTCCTACGAGCAGTACTTC
15	TRBJ2-1	.	.	TRBV6-6	CASSQLGSSYNEQFF	TGTGCCAGCAGCCAATTAGGGAGCTCCTACAATGAGCAGTTCTTC
14	TRBJ2-2	.	.	TRBV6-4	CASSDSPSVGELFF	TGTGCCAGCAGTGACTCGCCCTCCGTCGGGGAGCTGTTTTTT
14	TRBJ1-1	.	.	TRBV7-8	CASSSQTVNTEAFF	TGTGCCAGCAGCTCACAGACCGTGAACACTGAAGCTTTCTTT
16	TRBJ2-7	.	TRBD2	TRBV19	CASRPSGLGKSYEQYF	TGTGCCAGTAGGCCCTCGGGACTAGGAAAATCCTACGAGCAGTACTTC
14	TRBJ1-2	.	.	TRBV21-1	CASSTGQGRNGYTF	TGTGCCAGCAGCACAGGACAGGGAAGGAATGGCTACACCTTC
12	TRBJ1-1	once	.	TRBV30	CAWSVLGTEAFF	TGTGCCTGGAGTGTACTAGGGACTGAAGCTTTCTTT
14	TRBJ1-2	.	TRBD1	TRBV4-1	CASSQLQGVYGYTF	TGCGCCAGCAGCCAACTACAGGGGGTTTATGGCTACACCTTC
12	TRBJ2-7	.	.	TRBV5-1	CASSLGAYEQYF	TGCGCCAGCAGCTTGGGGGCCTACGAGCAGTACTTC
13	TRBJ2-3	.	.	TRBV29-1	CSVDSGSTDTQYF	TGCAGCGTTGATAGCGGTAGCACAGATACGCAGTATTTT
14	TRBJ2-2	.	.	TRBV5-1	CASSRLVNTGELFF	TGCGCCAGCAGCCGACTAGTGAACACCGGGGAGCTGTTTTTT
14	TRBJ1-4	.	.	TRBV7-9	CASSLQQTLSELFF	TGTGCCAGCAGCTTACAGCAGACTCTATCGGAACTGTTTTTT
16	TRBJ1-1	.	TRBD1	TRBV10-1	CASSARDRAGNTEAFF	TGCGCCAGCAGTGCACGGGACAGGGCCGGGAACACTGAAGCTTTCTTT
11	TRBJ2-5	.	.	TRBV29-1	CSVEPSGTQYF	TGCAGCGTTGAACCCTCAGGGACCCAGTACTTC
13	TRBJ2-1	.	.	TRBV27	CASSLSGDNEQFF	TGTGCCAGCAGTTTATCTGGGGACAATGAGCAGTTCTTC
13	TRBJ2-3	.	.	TRBV11-2	CASSLVRTDTQYF	TGTGCCAGCAGCTTAGTAAGAACAGATACGCAGTATTTT
12	TRBJ1-5	.	TRBD1	TRBV29-1	CSVRTGNQPQHF	TGCAGCGTCCGGACAGGGAATCAGCCCCAGCATTTT
14	TRBJ1-6	few	TRBD1	TRBV27	CASSRTGVNSPLHF	TGTGCCAGCAGTCGGACAGGGGTTAATTCACCCCTCCACTTT
14	TRBJ2-1	.	TRBD1	TRBV6-6	CASSKWTGGNEQFF	TGTGCCAGCAGTAAATGGACAGGGGGCAATGAGCAGTTCTTC
11	TRBJ1-2	once	.	TRBV10-3	CASGNRDGYTF	TGTGCCTCGGGGAACAGGGATGGCTACACCTTC
14	TRBJ2-7	.	.	TRBV5-6	CASSGRVGSYEQYF	TGTGCCAGCAGCGGCAGGGTAGGATCCTACGAGCAGTACTTC
12	TRBJ1-1	.	.	TRBV6-1	CASSDNGRGAFF	TGTGCCAGCAGTGACAACGGCCGGGGAGCTTTCTTT
12	TRBJ2-7	.	TRBD2	TRBV9	CASGAGGPGQYF	TGTGCCAGCGGGGCGGGAGGGCCGGGGCAGTACTTC